The sequence of this T cell receptor beta chain was determined in a study of sequential checkpoint blockade in melanoma. At the level of the study: Maintenance nivolumab came after either treatment sequence.

Repertoires were generated with immunoSEQ multiplex PCR, while TCRdb's copy carries only in-frame clones and drops some. The table shows roughly 20,000 clones, with approximately 80% occurring only once. The treatment was: randomized to nivolumab then ipilimumab (arm A) or the reverse (arm B). None of the patients previously received DNA-damaging chemotherapy. Sorted cells were live CD3+CD8+, lacking CD19 and CD56, from PBMCs. Trimming took 4 bases from V and 6 from J; bases not matched to a gene: 10. CDR3 length equals 15 residues. Looked up from germline, CDR1 is MNHEY and CDR2 is SVGAGI. This specimen was CD8+ T cells sorted from blood (inferred from file names), taken from a patient given nivolumab and ipilimumab in sequence. The gene calls are TRBV6-5 and TRBJ2-7, with 9 bases aligning to TRBD1. This TCR was sampled from a human donor with melanoma. The CDR3 loop reads CASSFGTGSPSEQYF. Written as DNA, the CDR3 is TGTGCCAGCAGTTTTGGGACAGGGAGTCCCAGCGAGCAGTACTTC.